A single sample gave rise to the 2 T cell receptor beta chains below, sequenced in a study of CD4+ T cells in melanoma. The assay was immunoSEQ multiplex PCR, and TCRdb's table has in-frame clones only and misses some. The sample shows tens of thousands of clones, over 60% of them seen only once. Sample: tumor tissue. These receptors came from a human donor with melanoma.

This clone was seen ten or more times. This chain connects TRBV18 to TRBJ1-5, with TRBD1 as a possible D gene (6 bases). V was shortened by 0 bases and J by 7 bases, with 16 bases between the two germline ends. This CDR3 contains 16 residues. The germline CDR1 and CDR2 sequences are KGHSH and LQKENI. The CDR3 bases are TGTGCCAGCTCACCACCCGGTCCACAGGGTAACCAGCCCCAGCATTTT. Its protein product is CASSPPGPQGNQPQHF. Based on the CDR3 plus reference TRBV18 and TRBJ1-5, the full variable domain is NAGVMQNPRHLVRRRGQEARLRCSPMKGHSHVYWYRQLPEEGLKFMVYLQKENIIDESGMPKERFSAEFPKEGPSILRIQQVVRGDSAAYFCASSPPGPQGNQPQHFGDGTRLSIL.

The chain carries TRBV9 and TRBJ2-1; D gene ambiguous. This CDR3 contains 10 residues. Per the germline V gene, CDR1 is SGDLS and CDR2 is YYNGEE. With 7 bases removed from V and 6 bases from J, the gap between germline ends came to 5 bases. The DNA for the CDR3 is TGTGCCAGCGGCATCAATGAGCAGTTCTTC. Translation gives CASGINEQFF.